The subject of this entry is one T cell receptor (beta chain). Its antigen remains unidentified. CDR3 length: 11 residues. Germline V lookup: CDR1 SGHVS, CDR2 FQNEAQ. Trimming took 5 bases from V and 3 from J, leaving 5 bases between them. The source of the sample is a study of shared clonotypes between healthy human individuals. General observations from the study: Enrolling few donors narrowed the genetic and exposure-history diversity that was represented. Naive subsets generally exceeded memory subsets in estimated richness. It was observed that roughly 5.1% of naive CD4 clonotypes were shared across several donors.

Measured with immunoSEQ multiplex PCR; TCRdb has only the in-frame clones, and not every one. The sample lists roughly 1,600,000 clones; around 98.5% were seen once. The origin of this receptor is a man in his thirties or forties in good health. This chain uses TRBV7-8 with TRBJ2-7, with D unclear. The sequencing sample was made of naive CD4+ T cells sorted from blood. Noted subset: CD45RA+ positively selected. The CDR3 sequence: CASSAYYEQYF. CDR3 bases: TGTGCCAGCAGCGCCTACTACGAGCAGTACTTC.